These T cell receptor beta chains were read from a single sample in a study of cytotoxic CD8 clonotypes in ibrutinib-treated CLL. Some clones are missing from TCRdb's copy, which holds only in-frame ones; the method was immunoSEQ multiplex PCR. The sample records hundreds of thousands of clones, roughly 70% being singletons. Sequenced material: PBMCs, taken after 36 months of ibrutinib treatment. These receptors were taken from a human donor with chronic lymphocytic leukemia. Each CDR3 is given with its conserved first and last residue. Each record gives: V gene, clone size, J gene, D gene, CDR3 DNA, CDR3 protein. D genes are given only for firm matches. A clone size is listed for some rows: how often the clone was seen (once, few, many), or a class if it is expanded.

TRBV4-1	-	TRBJ1-3	-	TGCGCCAGCAGCCAAGATCCCATGGAAAGGCCGAGCTCTGGAAACACCATATATTTT	CASSQDPMERPSSGNTIYF
TRBV29-1	-	TRBJ2-5	-	TGCAGCGTTGAAGGCAGGTTCGAGACCCAGTACTTC	CSVEGRFETQYF
TRBV5-1	-	TRBJ2-1	-	TGCGCCAGCAGCCCCGGACCAAGTCGATCCTACAATGAGCAGTTCTTC	CASSPGPSRSYNEQFF
TRBV9	-	TRBJ2-6	-	TGTGCCAGCAGCGTCGGGCTGACGGGGAGGACGACTGGGGCCAACGTCCTGACTTTC	CASSVGLTGRTTGANVLTF
TRBV29-1	-	TRBJ1-4	TRBD1	TGCAGCGCACGACAGGGTGAAAAACTGTTTTTT	CSARQGEKLFF
TRBV2	once	TRBJ1-2	-	TGTGCCAGCAGTTCGGAGGGGAATCTCATCTATGGCTACACCTTC	CASSSEGNLIYGYTF
TRBV4-1	once	TRBJ1-2	-	TGCGCCAGCAGCCAAAACCAGCAGGGCTATGGCTACACCTTC	CASSQNQQGYGYTF
TRBV28	few	TRBJ1-2	-	TGTGCCAGCAGTCCCCAGGACTCGTATGGCTACACCTTC	CASSPQDSYGYTF
TRBV4-2	few	TRBJ1-1	-	TGTGCCAGCAGCCAGGCCATCGGGGGGAGCACTGAAGCTTTCTTT	CASSQAIGGSTEAFF
TRBV18	-	TRBJ2-3	-	TGTGCCAGCTCAAAGGTTGGGACAGATACGCAGTATTTT	CASSKVGTDTQYF
TRBV10-2	few	TRBJ1-5	-	TGCGCCAGCAGGGACTCAGGACAGACTAGCAATCAGCCCCAGCATTTT	CASRDSGQTSNQPQHF
TRBV28	-	TRBJ2-7	TRBD1	TGTGCCAGCAGGTACGACAGGGGTTACGAGCAGTACTTC	CASRYDRGYEQYF
TRBV9	-	TRBJ2-5	-	TGTGCCAGCAGCCGTTGGAGGCAGGAGACCCAGTACTTC	CASSRWRQETQYF
TRBV19	-	TRBJ2-3	TRBD2	TGTGCCAGCCGATCGCCGAGCGGGGTGCTTGCAGATACGCAGTATTTT	CASRSPSGVLADTQYF
TRBV5-1	once	TRBJ2-7	-	TGCGCCAGCAGCTTAGATGCCACCTACGAGCAGTACTTC	CASSLDATYEQYF
TRBV7-6	-	TRBJ2-1	TRBD2	TGTGCCAGCAGCTTAGAGGCGGGGGGGCCCTCCTACAATGAGCAGTTCTTC	CASSLEAGGPSYNEQFF
TRBV4-1	few	TRBJ2-7	-	TGCGCCAGCAGCTATACGCAGGGCTACGAGCAGTACTTC	CASSYTQGYEQYF
TRBV5-1	-	TRBJ2-1	TRBD2	TGCGCCAGCAGCCACGGGACTACTTACAATGAGCAGTTCTTC	CASSHGTTYNEQFF
TRBV19	-	TRBJ2-3	TRBD2	TGTGCCAGTCGGGTCTCCGGGACTAGCGGGAAGTCAGATACGCAGTATTTT	CASRVSGTSGKSDTQYF
TRBV7-9	-	TRBJ2-1	-	TGTGCCAGCAGCTTAGAGGCAGACTTCTACTACAATGAGCAGTTCTTC	CASSLEADFYYNEQFF
TRBV6-4	-	TRBJ2-1	TRBD2	TGTGCCAGCAGTGTAACTAGCGGGAGATATGAGCAGTTCTTC	CASSVTSGRYEQFF
TRBV5-8	-	TRBJ2-7	-	TGTGCCAGCAGCTTAGAGGCGGCCATTCCCTACGAGCAGTACTTC	CASSLEAAIPYEQYF
TRBV7-6	-	TRBJ1-4	-	TGTGCCAGCAGCCCCTCCGGGGCGGCTAATGAAAAACTGTTTTTT	CASSPSGAANEKLFF
TRBV13	-	TRBJ2-7	TRBD1	TGTGCCAGCAGGACTACAGGGGGCTCCTACGAGCAGTACTTC	CASRTTGGSYEQYF
TRBV29-1	-	TRBJ1-2	-	TGCAGCGTTCCTTCCGCAGTGGGTCCCGCTGCTAACACCTTC	CSVPSAVGPAANTF
TRBV9	-	TRBJ2-1	TRBD2	TGTGCCAGCAGCCCACAAGATAGCGGGAGGACCTTCTACAATGAGCAGTTCTTC	CASSPQDSGRTFYNEQFF
TRBV5-1	-	TRBJ2-2	TRBD2	TGCGCCAGCAGCTTGCTAGACGGGAGGGGGAACGGGGAGCTGTTTTTT	CASSLLDGRGNGELFF